A selection of T cell receptor beta chains follows, all from one sample in a study of lymphopenia after photon versus proton radiotherapy. Repertoires were generated with immunoSEQ multiplex PCR, while TCRdb's copy carries only in-frame clones and drops some. The sample has fewer than 65,000 clones, 75% to 90% seen once. Specimen: peripheral blood, collected from a patient treated with photon-based radiotherapy. Receptors were obtained from a man aged 40-55 years with gastric cancer. Both conserved end residues are part of each CDR3. The D gene is left open where the match is weak. Expanded clones are given a class, and other clones once, few, many or no size at all.

TRBJ1-4,-,-,TRBV29-1,TGCAGCGTTGAAGGGCCATCTGGCAGGGGATTCGGTGAAAAACTGTTTTTT,CSVEGPSGRGFGEKLFF
TRBJ1-5,once,-,TRBV12-5,TGTGCTAGTGCCGATCCGCGGGGCGGCAATCAGCCCCAGCATTTT,CASADPRGGNQPQHF
TRBJ2-3,-,-,TRBV6-1,TGTGCCAGCAGTGAATGGTCGTATACGCAGTATTTT,CASSEWSYTQYF
TRBJ1-4,-,-,TRBV25-1,TGTGCCAGCAGTGAATTTGTGGGGGATGAAAAACTGTTTTTT,CASSEFVGDEKLFF
TRBJ2-1,-,TRBD2,TRBV4-1,TGCGCCAGCAGCCAGCTGAGTAGCGGGGACTCCTACAATGAGCAGTTCTTC,CASSQLSSGDSYNEQFF
TRBJ1-1,-,-,TRBV19,TGTGCCAGTAGACGGGATCCGAGCGCTGAAGCTTTCTTT,CASRRDPSAEAFF
TRBJ1-1,once,TRBD1,TRBV12-5,TGTGCTAGTGGTTTGTCCAACAGGGGTACTGAAGCTTTCTTT,CASGLSNRGTEAFF
TRBJ2-7,-,TRBD1,TRBV7-8,TGTGCCAGCACCCAGTTTCCAGGGGGCGTTTACGAGCAGTACTTC,CASTQFPGGVYEQYF
TRBJ1-4,-,-,TRBV15,TGTGCCACCAGCAGAGATGCGAGGACGGGGAATGAAAAACTGTTTTTT,CATSRDARTGNEKLFF
TRBJ1-4,-,-,TRBV7-9,TGTGCCAGCAGCCCAGGGGCAGTCAGGGAAAAACTGTTTTTT,CASSPGAVREKLFF
TRBJ2-7,-,-,TRBV7-2,TGTGCCAGCACCCGTACCCCAGGCCGTTACGAGCAGTACTTC,CASTRTPGRYEQYF
TRBJ2-2,-,-,TRBV7-2,TGTGCCAGCAGCTTAGTAAGGGGTACCGGGGAGCTGTTTTTT,CASSLVRGTGELFF
TRBJ1-5,few,-,TRBV4-2,TGTGCCAGCAGCCAAGTCCTGGGTGATCAGCCCCAGCATTTT,CASSQVLGDQPQHF
TRBJ2-3,-,-,TRBV4-2,TGTGCCAGCAGCCAAGATTGGAGGGGGGGGACAGATACGCAGTATTTT,CASSQDWRGGTDTQYF
TRBJ2-3,-,-,TRBV5-1,TGCGCCAGCAGAAGGCCTGGGTTGGATATGACAGATACGCAGTATTTT,CASRRPGLDMTDTQYF
TRBJ1-4,-,-,TRBV5-1,TGCGCCAGCAGCTTAAACAGCCGAATTAATGAAAAACTGTTTTTT,CASSLNSRINEKLFF
TRBJ1-3,-,-,TRBV9,TGTGCCAGCAGCGTAGATCGAACAGGGAAGAACGGAAACACCATATATTTT,CASSVDRTGKNGNTIYF
TRBJ1-2,-,-,TRBV2,TGTGCCAGCAGGCTTGACAGGACTAGCTATGGCTACACCTTC,CASRLDRTSYGYTF
TRBJ2-5,-,-,TRBV7-8,TGTGCCAGCAGCTTAGCGGGCGGCAATCTCGAAGAGACCCAGTACTTC,CASSLAGGNLEETQYF
TRBJ1-6,-,-,TRBV30,TGTGCCTGGAGTGCCGGCCGCTCCTATAATTCACCCCTCCACTTT,CAWSAGRSYNSPLHF
TRBJ2-7,-,TRBD2,TRBV11-2,TGTGCCAGCAGCTCCGGACTAGCGGCGTACTACGAGCAGTACTTC,CASSSGLAAYYEQYF
TRBJ2-1,once,TRBD2,TRBV7-2,TGTGCCAGCAGCCCCCGCCCGAGCGGGGGGTCTCCCCCCCTCTTC,CASSPRPSGGSPPLF
TRBJ1-6,-,-,TRBV6-5,TGTGCCAGCATGCAGGGAGGACGGTCACCCCTCCACTTT,CASMQGGRSPLHF
TRBJ1-1,-,-,TRBV4-3,TGCGCCAGCAGCCCTCCGTCCCTGGGGGACACTGAAGCTTTCTTT,CASSPPSLGDTEAFF
TRBJ2-7,-,-,TRBV27,TGTGCCAGCAGTTTATTGGGGGGGACAGGCTCCTACGAGCAGTACTTC,CASSLLGGTGSYEQYF
TRBJ2-4,few,-,TRBV19,TGTGCCAGTAGTACAGACAACAAAAACATTCAGTACTTC,CASSTDNKNIQYF
TRBJ2-5,-,-,TRBV13,TGTGCCAGCAGCTTCACAGGCCAAGAGACCCAGTACTTC,CASSFTGQETQYF
TRBJ1-6,few,TRBD1,TRBV5-4,TGTGCCAGCAGCCCGACAGGGGGTCGATCACCCCTCCACTTT,CASSPTGGRSPLHF
TRBJ2-7,-,-,TRBV11-3,TGTGCCAGCAGCTTAGGTACAGGGGCGGGGGAGCAGTACTTC,CASSLGTGAGEQYF
TRBJ2-3,-,-,TRBV2,TGTGCCAGCAGTGACTTCGTCACAGATACGCAGTATTTT,CASSDFVTDTQYF
TRBJ2-3,once,-,TRBV7-6,TGTGCCAGCAGCTTAGCGGTCGGAGATACGCAGTATTTT,CASSLAVGDTQYF
TRBJ1-2,-,-,TRBV18,TGTGCCAGCTCCCCTCGGGACACTAGTAACTATGGCTACACCTTC,CASSPRDTSNYGYTF
TRBJ1-2,-,-,TRBV5-1,TGCGCCAGCAGCTTGCAGGGTGAACATGGCTACACCTTC,CASSLQGEHGYTF
TRBJ1-5,-,-,TRBV2,TGTGCCAGCAGATACAGCGAAAATAGCAATCAGCCCCAGCATTTT,CASRYSENSNQPQHF
TRBJ1-2,-,-,TRBV30,TGTGCCTGGAGTGTCCCGGGACACCGAGCGACCTTC,CAWSVPGHRATF
TRBJ1-2,-,-,TRBV9,TGTGCCAGCAGCGTAGGGGCAGGCCCGTATGGCTACACCTTC,CASSVGAGPYGYTF
TRBJ1-1,once,-,TRBV12-5,TGTGCTAGTGCCGCCACTGGGGGTTCGAGTGCTTTCTTT,CASAATGGSSAFF
TRBJ1-4,-,-,TRBV6-6,TGTGCCAGCAGTTACGGGGGCAGGGTTAATGAAAAACTGTTTTTT,CASSYGGRVNEKLFF
TRBJ1-5,few,TRBD1,TRBV2,TGTGCCAGCAGTGGACAGGGAGGGGTCAATCAGCCCCAGCATTTT,CASSGQGGVNQPQHF
TRBJ1-4,-,TRBD1,TRBV7-9,TGTGCCAGCAGCCCCCGACAGGGAACTAATGAAAAACTGTTTTTT,CASSPRQGTNEKLFF
TRBJ1-2,-,TRBD1,TRBV13,TGTGCCAGCAGCGTACTCACCGGGACAGTTTCTAACTATGGCTACACCTTC,CASSVLTGTVSNYGYTF
TRBJ2-3,-,-,TRBV5-1,TGCGCCAGCAGGCCGCAGGAAGGGAGCACAGATACGCAGTATTTT,CASRPQEGSTDTQYF
TRBJ1-1,-,-,TRBV4-3,TGCGCCAGCAGTGAGGGAAACACTGAAGCTTTCTTT,CASSEGNTEAFF
TRBJ1-1,few,-,TRBV7-8,TGTGCCAGCAGCCCTCCGACGACAGGCCGCACTGAAGCTTTCTTT,CASSPPTTGRTEAFF
TRBJ1-3,-,-,TRBV2,TGTGCCAGCAGTGAACCTCGCTCCTCTGGAAACACCATATATTTT,CASSEPRSSGNTIYF
TRBJ1-1,-,-,TRBV6-5,TGTGCCAGCACCGAACTCGAAATTTCTTCTGAAGCTTTCTTT,CASTELEISSEAFF
TRBJ2-7,-,-,TRBV5-4,TGTGCCAGCAGCTTCGACAGCATCCACTACGAGCAGTACTTC,CASSFDSIHYEQYF
TRBJ1-1,-,TRBD1,TRBV7-2,TGTGCCAGCAGCCCCGCCCCCGGGACAGGATTTGAAGCTTTCTTT,CASSPAPGTGFEAFF
TRBJ2-3,-,TRBD1,TRBV10-1,TGCGCCAGCAGTGAGTCGAGGGGGCGCACAGATACGCAGTATTTT,CASSESRGRTDTQYF
TRBJ2-3,-,-,TRBV10-3,TGTGCCATCAGTGAGTCGAGTGGGGATACGCAGTATTTT,CAISESSGDTQYF
TRBJ1-2,-,-,TRBV14,TGTGCCAGCAGCCGTGTGGGCGCCTCTAACTATGGCTACACCTTC,CASSRVGASNYGYTF
TRBJ1-4,-,TRBD1,TRBV4-2,TGTGCCAGCAGCCAAGGCTCCGCAGGGGGGCCGGGTAGTGAAAAACTGTTTTTT,CASSQGSAGGPGSEKLFF
TRBJ2-2,-,-,TRBV19,TGTGCCAGTAGCCCGCCGGGGTTCGCAAACACCGGGGAGCTGTTTTTT,CASSPPGFANTGELFF
TRBJ1-1,-,-,TRBV11-1,TGTGCCAGCAGCCCCTGGGGGGAGTTGGACACTGAAGCTTTCTTT,CASSPWGELDTEAFF
TRBJ1-1,once,-,TRBV29-1,TGCAGTGTAAGGCCTGTCCTATTAAACACTGAAGCTTTCTTT,CSVRPVLLNTEAFF
TRBJ2-7,few,-,TRBV6-6,TGTGCCAGCAGTTTACAGGGACGCGAGCAGTACTTC,CASSLQGREQYF
TRBJ2-6,-,TRBD1,TRBV18,TGTGCCAGCTCACCAGGGACAGGACCCAACTCTGGGGCCAACGTCCTGACTTTC,CASSPGTGPNSGANVLTF
TRBJ1-3,-,TRBD1,TRBV30,TGTGCCTGGTCGACCGGGACAGTCTCTGGAAACACCATATATTTT,CAWSTGTVSGNTIYF
TRBJ2-3,-,-,TRBV7-2,TGTGCCAGCAGCTTACAGGGGGGTTACACAGATACGCAGTATTTT,CASSLQGGYTDTQYF